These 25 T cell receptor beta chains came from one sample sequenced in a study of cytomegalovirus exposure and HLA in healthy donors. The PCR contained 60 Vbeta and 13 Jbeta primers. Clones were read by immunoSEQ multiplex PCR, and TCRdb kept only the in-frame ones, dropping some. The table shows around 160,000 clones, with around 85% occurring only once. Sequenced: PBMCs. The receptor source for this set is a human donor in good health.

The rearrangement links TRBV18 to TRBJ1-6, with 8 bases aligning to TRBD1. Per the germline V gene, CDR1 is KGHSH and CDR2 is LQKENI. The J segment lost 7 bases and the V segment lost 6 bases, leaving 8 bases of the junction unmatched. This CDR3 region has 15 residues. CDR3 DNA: TGTGCCAGCTCCCCTGGACAGGGCACCAATTCACCCCTCCACTTT. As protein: CASSPGQGTNSPLHF.

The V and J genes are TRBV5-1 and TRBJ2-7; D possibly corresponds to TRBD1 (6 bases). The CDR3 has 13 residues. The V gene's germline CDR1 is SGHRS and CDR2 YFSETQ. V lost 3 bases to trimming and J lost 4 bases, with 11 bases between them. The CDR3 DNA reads TGCGCCAGCAGCTCCCAACAGGGTTACGAGCAGTACTTC. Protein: CASSSQQGYEQYF.

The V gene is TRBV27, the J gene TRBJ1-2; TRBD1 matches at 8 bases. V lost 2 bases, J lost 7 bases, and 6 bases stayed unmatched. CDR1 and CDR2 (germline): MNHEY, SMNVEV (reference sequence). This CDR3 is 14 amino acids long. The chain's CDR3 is CASSLAGGVGGYTF. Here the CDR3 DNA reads TGTGCCAGCAGTTTAGCAGGGGGCGTGGGTGGCTACACCTTC.

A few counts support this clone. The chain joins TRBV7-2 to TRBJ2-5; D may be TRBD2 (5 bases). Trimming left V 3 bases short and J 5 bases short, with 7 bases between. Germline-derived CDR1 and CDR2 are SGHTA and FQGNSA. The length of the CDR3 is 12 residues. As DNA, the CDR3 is TGTGCCAGCAGCTTCGGGATGGAGACCCAGTACTTC. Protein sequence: CASSFGMETQYF.

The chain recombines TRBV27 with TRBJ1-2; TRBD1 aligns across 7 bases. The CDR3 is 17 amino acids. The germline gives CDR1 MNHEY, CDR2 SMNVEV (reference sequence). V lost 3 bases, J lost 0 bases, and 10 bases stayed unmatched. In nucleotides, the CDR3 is TGTGCCAGCAGTTTGGCCGGGACAGCCTTAACTAACTATGGCTACACCTTC. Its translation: CASSLAGTALTNYGYTF.

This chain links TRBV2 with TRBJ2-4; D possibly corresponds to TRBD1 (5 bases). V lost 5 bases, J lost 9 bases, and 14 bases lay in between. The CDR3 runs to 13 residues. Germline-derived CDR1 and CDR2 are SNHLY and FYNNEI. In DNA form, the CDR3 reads TGTGCCAGCAGTCAGGGTTCTGAAACCATTCAGTACTTC. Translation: CASSQGSETIQYF.

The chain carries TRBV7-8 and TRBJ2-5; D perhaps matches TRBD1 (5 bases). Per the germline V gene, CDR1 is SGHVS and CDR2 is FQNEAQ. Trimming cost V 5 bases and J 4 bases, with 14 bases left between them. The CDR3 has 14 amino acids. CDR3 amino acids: CASSPTGRLETQYF. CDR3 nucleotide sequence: TGTGCCAGCAGCCCAACAGGACGTCTAGAGACCCAGTACTTC. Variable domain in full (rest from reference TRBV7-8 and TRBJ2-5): GAGVSQSPRYKVAKRGQDVALRCDPISGHVSLFWYQQALGQGPEFLTYFQNEAQLDKSGLPSDRFFAERPEGSVSTLKIQRTQQEDSAVYLCASSPTGRLETQYFGPGTRLLVL.

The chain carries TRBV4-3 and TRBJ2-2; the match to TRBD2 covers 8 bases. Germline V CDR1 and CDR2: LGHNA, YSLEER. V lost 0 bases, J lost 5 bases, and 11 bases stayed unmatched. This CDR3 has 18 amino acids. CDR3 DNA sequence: TGCGCCAGCAGCCAAGATCGTGTGGGGACTAGTATAACCGGGGAGCTGTTTTTT. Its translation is CASSQDRVGTSITGELFF.

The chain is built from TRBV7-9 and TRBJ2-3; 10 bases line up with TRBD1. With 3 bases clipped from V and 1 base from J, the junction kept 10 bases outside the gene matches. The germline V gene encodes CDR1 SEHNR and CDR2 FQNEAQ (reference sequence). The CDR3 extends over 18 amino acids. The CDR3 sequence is CASSFQPGQGEGTDTQYF. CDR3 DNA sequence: TGTGCCAGCAGCTTCCAACCCGGACAGGGGGAGGGCACAGATACGCAGTATTTT. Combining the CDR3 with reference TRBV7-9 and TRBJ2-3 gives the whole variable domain DTGVSQNPRHKITKRGQNVTFRCDPISEHNRLYWYRQTLGQGPEFLTYFQNEAQLEKSRLLSDRFSAERPKGSFSTLEIQRTEQGDSAMYLCASSFQPGQGEGTDTQYFGPGTRLTVL.

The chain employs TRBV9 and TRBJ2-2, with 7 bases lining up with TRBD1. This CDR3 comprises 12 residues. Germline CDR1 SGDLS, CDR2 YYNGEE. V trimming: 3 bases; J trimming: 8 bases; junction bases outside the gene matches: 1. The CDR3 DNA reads TGTGCCAGCAGCGCACAGGGGGGGGAGCTGTTTTTT. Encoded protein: CASSAQGGELFF.

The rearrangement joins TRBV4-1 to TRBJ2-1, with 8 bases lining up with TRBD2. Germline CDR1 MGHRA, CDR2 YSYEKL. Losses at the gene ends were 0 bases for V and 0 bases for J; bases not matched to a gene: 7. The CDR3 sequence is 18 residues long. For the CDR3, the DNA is TGCGCCAGCAGCCAAGAGGCTGGTCTAGCGGGCTCCTACAATGAGCAGTTCTTC. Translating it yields CASSQEAGLAGSYNEQFF.

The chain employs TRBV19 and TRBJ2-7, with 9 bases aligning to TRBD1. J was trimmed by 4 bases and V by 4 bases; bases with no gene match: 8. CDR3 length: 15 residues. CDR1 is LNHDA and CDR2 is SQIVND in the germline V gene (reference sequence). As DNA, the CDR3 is TGTGCCAGTAGTACTACTGGACAGGGGCGTTACGAGCAGTACTTC. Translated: CASSTTGQGRYEQYF.

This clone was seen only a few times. CDR3 DNA: TGTGCCAGCAGCTCATACTTTGGGACAGGGGATGGCTACACCTTC. Its translation is CASSSYFGTGDGYTF. The rearrangement uses TRBV7-2 and TRBJ1-2, with 10 bases lining up with TRBD1. Germline CDR1 is SGHTA and CDR2 is FQGNSA. This CDR3 has 15 residues. Unmatched junction bases numbered 8, after V lost 4 bases and J lost 6 bases.

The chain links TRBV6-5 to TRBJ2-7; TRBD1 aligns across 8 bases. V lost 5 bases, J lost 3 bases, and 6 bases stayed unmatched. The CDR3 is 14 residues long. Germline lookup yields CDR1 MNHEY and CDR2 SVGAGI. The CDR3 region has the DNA TGTGCCAGCAGTCCCGGGACAGGCTACTACGAGCAGTACTTC. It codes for CASSPGTGYYEQYF.

DNA of the CDR3: TGTGCCAGCTCACCTACGAGAGAAGACACCGGGGAGCTGTTTTTT. Translating gives CASSPTREDTGELFF. V and J are TRBV18 and TRBJ2-2; D remains ambiguous. The CDR3 covers 15 residues. Germline CDR1 is KGHSH and CDR2 is LQKENI. Trimming cost V 3 bases and J 3 bases, with 11 bases left between them.

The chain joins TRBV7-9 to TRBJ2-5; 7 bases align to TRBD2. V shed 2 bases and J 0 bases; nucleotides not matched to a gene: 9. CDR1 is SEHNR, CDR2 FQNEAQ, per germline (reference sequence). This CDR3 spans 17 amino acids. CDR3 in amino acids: CASSLSTAGEHQETQYF. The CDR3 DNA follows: TGTGCCAGCAGCTTATCCACGGCGGGGGAGCACCAAGAGACCCAGTACTTC.

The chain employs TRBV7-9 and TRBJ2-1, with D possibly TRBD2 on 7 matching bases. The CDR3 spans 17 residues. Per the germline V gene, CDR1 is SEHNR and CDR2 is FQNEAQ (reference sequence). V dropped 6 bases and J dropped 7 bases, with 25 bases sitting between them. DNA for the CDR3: TGTGCCAGCAGTTCACGGACTGGAGGGGGGGTCGGGAATGAGCAGTTCTTC. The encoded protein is CASSSRTGGGVGNEQFF.

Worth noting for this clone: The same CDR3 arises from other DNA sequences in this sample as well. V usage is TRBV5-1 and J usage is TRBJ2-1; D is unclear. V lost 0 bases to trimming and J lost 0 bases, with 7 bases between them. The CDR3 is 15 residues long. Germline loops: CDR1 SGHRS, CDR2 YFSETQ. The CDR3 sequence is CASSLGGSSYNEQFF. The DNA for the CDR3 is TGCGCCAGCAGCTTGGGCGGAAGCTCCTACAATGAGCAGTTCTTC.

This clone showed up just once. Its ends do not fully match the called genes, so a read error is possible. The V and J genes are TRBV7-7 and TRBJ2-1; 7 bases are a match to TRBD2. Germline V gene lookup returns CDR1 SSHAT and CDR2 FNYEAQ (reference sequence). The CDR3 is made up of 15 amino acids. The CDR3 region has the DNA TGTGCTAGCAGCCCCGGGACTACCTCTTCCGGTGAGCAGTTCTTC. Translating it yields CASSPGTTSSGEQFF. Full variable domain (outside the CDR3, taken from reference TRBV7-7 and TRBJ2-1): GAGVSQSPRYKVTKRGQDVTLRCDPISSHATLYWYQQALGQGPEFLTYFNYEAQPDKSGLPSDRFSAERPEGSISTLTIQRTEQRDSAMYRCASSPGTTSSGEQFFGPGTRLTVL.

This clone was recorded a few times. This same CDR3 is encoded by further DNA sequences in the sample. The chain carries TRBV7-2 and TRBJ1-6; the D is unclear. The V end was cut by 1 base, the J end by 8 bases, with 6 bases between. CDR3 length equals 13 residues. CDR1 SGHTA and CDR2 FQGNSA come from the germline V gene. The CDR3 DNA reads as TGTGCCAGCAGCTTAGACAGTCATTCACCCCTCCACTTT. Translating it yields CASSLDSHSPLHF.

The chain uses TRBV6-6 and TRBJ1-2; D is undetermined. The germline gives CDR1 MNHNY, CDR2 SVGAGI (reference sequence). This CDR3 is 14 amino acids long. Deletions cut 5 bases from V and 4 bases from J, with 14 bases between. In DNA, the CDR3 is TGTGCCAGCAGTACCGACATAGTGGGCTATGGCTACACCTTC. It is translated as CASSTDIVGYGYTF.

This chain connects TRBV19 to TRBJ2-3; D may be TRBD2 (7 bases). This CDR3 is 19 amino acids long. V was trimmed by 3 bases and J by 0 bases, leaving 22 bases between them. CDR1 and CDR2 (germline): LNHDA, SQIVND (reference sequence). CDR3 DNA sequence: TGTGCCAGTAGTATGACTTTTGGGGGCGGGGGAGCTAGCACAGATACGCAGTATTTT. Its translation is CASSMTFGGGGASTDTQYF.

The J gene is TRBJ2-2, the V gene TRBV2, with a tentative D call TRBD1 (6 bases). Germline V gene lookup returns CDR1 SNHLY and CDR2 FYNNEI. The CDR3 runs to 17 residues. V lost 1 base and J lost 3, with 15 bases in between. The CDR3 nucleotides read TGTGCCAGCAGTGAAGGGGGAAGGGGGTTCGACACCGGGGAGCTGTTTTTT. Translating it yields CASSEGGRGFDTGELFF.

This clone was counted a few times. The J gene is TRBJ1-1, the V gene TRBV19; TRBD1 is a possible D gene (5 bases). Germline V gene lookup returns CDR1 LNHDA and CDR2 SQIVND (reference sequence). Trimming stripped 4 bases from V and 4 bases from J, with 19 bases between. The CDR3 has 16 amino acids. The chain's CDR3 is CASSTPPGHPVTEAFF. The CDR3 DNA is TGTGCCAGTAGTACCCCACCTGGACACCCGGTCACTGAAGCTTTCTTT. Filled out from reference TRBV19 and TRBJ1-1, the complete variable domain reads DGGITQSPKYLFRKEGQNVTLSCEQNLNHDAMYWYRQDPGQGLRLIYYSQIVNDFQKGDIAEGYSVSREKKESFPLTVTSAQKNPTAFYLCASSTPPGHPVTEAFFGQGTRLTVV.

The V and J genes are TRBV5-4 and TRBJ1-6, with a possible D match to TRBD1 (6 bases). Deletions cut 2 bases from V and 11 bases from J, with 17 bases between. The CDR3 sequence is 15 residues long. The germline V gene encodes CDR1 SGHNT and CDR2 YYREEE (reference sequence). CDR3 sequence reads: CASSFSQGGNAPLHF. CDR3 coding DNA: TGTGCCAGCAGCTTTTCACAGGGTGGAAATGCACCCCTCCACTTT.